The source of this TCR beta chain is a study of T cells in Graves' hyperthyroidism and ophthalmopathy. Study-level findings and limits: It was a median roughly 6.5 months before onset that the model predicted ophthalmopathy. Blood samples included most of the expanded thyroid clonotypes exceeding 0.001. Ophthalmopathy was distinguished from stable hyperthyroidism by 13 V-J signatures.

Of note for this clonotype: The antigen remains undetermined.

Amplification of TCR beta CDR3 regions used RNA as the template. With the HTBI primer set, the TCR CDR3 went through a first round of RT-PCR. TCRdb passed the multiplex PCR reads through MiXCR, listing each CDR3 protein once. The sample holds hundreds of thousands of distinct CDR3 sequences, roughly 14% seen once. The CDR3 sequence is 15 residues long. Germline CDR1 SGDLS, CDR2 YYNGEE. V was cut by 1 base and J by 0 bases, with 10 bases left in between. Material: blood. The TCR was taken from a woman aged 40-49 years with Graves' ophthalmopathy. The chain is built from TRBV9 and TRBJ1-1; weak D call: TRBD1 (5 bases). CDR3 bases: TGTGCCAGCAGCGTATCAGGGAATGTGAACACTGAAGCTTTCTTT. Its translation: CASSVSGNVNTEAFF.